The clone carrying this TCR beta chain occurred many times. Its target is unknown. Each CDR3 protein gets one entry after TCRdb re-called the RACE reads with MiXCR. This sample has about 46,000 distinct CDR3 sequences, with around 4.5% found just once. This entry is derived from a study of human T cells and chemical hapten exposure. Time point: healthy volunteer bleed at 2 weeks. Total RNA came from unfractionated whole blood. General study results and limits: Once DPC sensitization occurred, TCRs above 1 in 1000 frequency showed no change.

This TCR came from a female donor in good health. Some clones in this sample may be carry-over from other donors' samples. The sample comprised whole blood.

The CDR3 loop reads CASRLDILNTEAFF. CDR3 DNA sequence: TGCGCCAGCAGATTGGACATACTGAACACTGAAGCTTTCTTT. The chain uses TRBV10-2 and TRBJ1-1; D possibly corresponds to TRBD1 (5 bases). Looked up from germline, CDR1 is WSHSY and CDR2 is SAAADI. Trimming removed 6 bases from V and 0 bases from J, with 11 bases in between. The CDR3 sequence is 14 residues long.